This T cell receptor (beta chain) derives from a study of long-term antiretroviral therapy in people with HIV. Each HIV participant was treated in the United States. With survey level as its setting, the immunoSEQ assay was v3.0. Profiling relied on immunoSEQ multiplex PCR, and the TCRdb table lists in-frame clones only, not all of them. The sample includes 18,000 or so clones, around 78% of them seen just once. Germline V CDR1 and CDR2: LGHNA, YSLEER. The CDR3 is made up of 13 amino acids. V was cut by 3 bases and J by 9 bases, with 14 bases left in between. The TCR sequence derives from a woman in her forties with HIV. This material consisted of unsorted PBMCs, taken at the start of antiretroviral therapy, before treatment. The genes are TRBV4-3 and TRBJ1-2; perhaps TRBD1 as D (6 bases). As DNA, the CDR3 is TGCGCCAGCAGCCAGAACAGGGTCCGGAGCTACACCTTC. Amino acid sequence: CASSQNRVRSYTF.